The 21 T cell receptor beta chains given below trace back to one sample, sequenced in a study of T cell repertoires in cytomegalovirus infection. In TCRdb, the reads were re-called with MiXCR into one record per CDR3 protein. The table lists about 680,000 distinct CDR3 sequences, approximately 24% of them singletons, with 7.5% to 9% in the top ten. Sequencing used CD8+ T cells from PBMCs. The receptors derive from a human donor in good health (CMV status not recorded). Some clones in this sample may be carry-over from other donors' samples.

This chain connects TRBV14 to TRBJ2-2, with D tentatively TRBD2 (6 bases). The CDR3 consists of 16 residues. V was cut by 8 bases and J by 6 bases, with 22 bases left in between. Germline CDR1 is SGHDN and CDR2 is FVKESK. DNA of the CDR3: TGTGCCAGCCGCCCGGGGGTGGTAAAAGGCCCCGGGGAGCTGTTTTTT. Translated, it gives CASRPGVVKGPGELFF.

V and J are TRBV2 and TRBJ2-5, with D possibly matching TRBD2 (5 bases). The V gene's germline CDR1 is SNHLY and CDR2 FYNNEI. The CDR3 sequence is 15 residues long. V was trimmed by 10 bases and J by 1 base, leaving 19 bases between them. CDR3 in amino acids: CANPPEGSPQETQYF. The CDR3 coding sequence is TGTGCCAACCCCCCCGAGGGTAGCCCCCAAGAGACCCAGTACTTC.

Of note for this clonotype: This could be a read error, since a much larger clone is one nucleotide away. The J gene is TRBJ2-1, the V gene TRBV4-1; no definite D call. This CDR3 spans 16 amino acids. Looked up from germline, CDR1 is MGHRA and CDR2 is YSYEKL. The CDR3 protein is CVSSQDSLAKYNEQFF. The CDR3 DNA reads TGCGTCAGCAGCCAAGATTCTTTGGCAAAATACAATGAGCAGTTCTTC.

This clonotype was seen many times. The J gene is TRBJ2-1, the V gene TRBV6-6; 8 nucleotides agree with TRBD2. CDR3 length: 15 residues. Losses at the gene ends were 0 bases for V and 4 bases for J; bases not matched to a gene: 2. Germline CDR1 reads MNHNY; CDR2 reads SVGAGI (reference sequence). The CDR3 is CASSYSAGGYNEQFF. The CDR3 region has the DNA TGTGCCAGCAGTTACTCTGCGGGGGGATACAATGAGCAGTTCTTC.

This clonotype was counted between two and nine times. V gene TRBV10-3 combines with J gene TRBJ2-7, with 11 bases fitting TRBD1. Germline CDR1 and CDR2: ENHRY and SYGVKD. V dropped 5 bases and J dropped 4; count of bases not matched to a gene: 7. The CDR3 consists of 15 residues. This chain's CDR3 is CAISMGTGGDYEQYV. The CDR3 DNA reads TGTGCCATCAGTATGGGGACAGGGGGTGATTACGAGCAGTACGTC.

This chain uses TRBV5-1 with TRBJ1-5; weak D call: TRBD1 (5 bases). Germline CDR1 and CDR2: SGHRS and YFSETQ. The CDR3 covers 15 residues. Trimming took off 0 bases at V and 3 bases at J, with 10 bases between the two ends. This chain's CDR3 is CASSLGGAPNQPQHF. The CDR3 coding sequence is TGCGCCAGCAGCTTGGGAGGGGCTCCCAATCAGCCCCAGCATTTT.

This clonotype was counted at least ten times. The V gene is TRBV7-9, the J gene TRBJ1-2, with D unclear. V was shortened by 2 bases and J by 2 bases, with 15 bases between the two germline ends. The germline V gene encodes CDR1 SEHNR and CDR2 FQNEAQ (reference sequence). The CDR3 has 16 amino acids. The CDR3 DNA follows: TGTGCCAGCAGCTTATTTTTTCAGGCAGGCAACTATGGCTACACCTTC. It translates to CASSLFFQAGNYGYTF.

The chain links TRBV7-9 to TRBJ2-5, with no clear D. V shed 5 bases and J shed 5 bases, with 9 bases lying between them. The germline V gene has CDR1 SEHNR and CDR2 FQNEAQ (reference sequence). The CDR3 length is 12 residues. CDR3 residues: CASSGILETQYF. In DNA form, the CDR3 reads TGTGCCAGCAGCGGGATTCTGGAGACCCAGTACTTC. The entire variable domain, with the rest obtained from reference TRBV7-9 and TRBJ2-5, is as follows: DTGVSQNPRHKITKRGQNVTFRCDPISEHNRLYWYRQTLGQGPEFLTYFQNEAQLEKSRLLSDRFSAERPKGSFSTLEIQRTEQGDSAMYLCASSGILETQYFGPGTRLLVL.

The chain carries TRBV6-6 and TRBJ1-1; D remains unclear. Trimming removed 3 bases at V and 5 bases at J, with 13 bases between. This CDR3 spans 14 amino acids. The germline CDR1 and CDR2 sequences are MNHNY and SVGAGI (reference sequence). CDR3 nucleotides: TGTGCCAGCAGTTATCGGGCGTCGTTAACTGAAGCTTTCTTT. Translation: CASSYRASLTEAFF.

This clonotype was recorded at least ten times. The chain links TRBV19 to TRBJ2-3; D is undetermined. CDR3 length: 11 residues. CDR1 and CDR2 from the germline V gene are LNHDA and SQIVND (reference sequence). Trimming cost V 5 bases and J 9 bases, with 9 bases left between them. CDR3 sequence: CASSLFGTQYF. CDR3 DNA: TGTGCCAGTAGTCTGTTTGGGACGCAGTATTTT.

This clonotype was seen a few times. The J gene is TRBJ2-4, the V gene TRBV28; D assignment may be TRBD1 or TRBD2 (6 bases each). The CDR3 sequence is 13 residues long. From germline, CDR1 is MDHEN and CDR2 SYDVKM. Trimming shortened V by 3 bases and J by 7 bases, and 10 bases separated the two germline ends. This chain's CDR3 is CASSFRGPNIQYF. The CDR3 DNA sequence: TGTGCCAGCAGTTTCCGGGGGCCCAACATTCAGTACTTC.

Worth noting for this clonotype: One base away lies a much larger clone, so this may be a sequencing read error. The J gene is TRBJ2-1, the V gene TRBV7-8; 7 bases are shared with TRBD1. This CDR3 is built from 16 residues. Germline V gene lookup returns CDR1 SGHVS and CDR2 FQNEAQ. The CDR3 region is CANSPTGTEYYNEQFF. CDR3 in DNA: TGTGCCAACAGCCCCACCGGGACAGAGTACTACAATGAGCAGTTCTTC.

This clonotype was counted many times. The chain links TRBV7-9 to TRBJ2-1, with D perhaps assigned TRBD1 or TRBD2 (5 bases each). Per germline, CDR1 SEHNR and CDR2 FQNEAQ (reference sequence). The CDR3 is 13 amino acids. V gave up 8 bases and J gave up 5 bases, with 13 bases separating them. The CDR3 bases are TGTGCCAGCCGGGACGGTGGTAACAATGAGCAGTTCTTC. It translates to CASRDGGNNEQFF.

The chain links TRBV6-2 or TRBV6-3 to TRBJ2-6; D remains ambiguous. Germline CDR1 MNHEY, CDR2 SVGEGT. This CDR3 comprises 15 residues. The V and J ends lost 7 bases and 7 bases respectively, with 17 bases between them. CDR3 DNA: TGTGCCAGCACCTCCCTCGTATTCGGTGCCAACGTCCTGACTTTC. Its translation is CASTSLVFGANVLTF.

The table lists this clonotype with many counts. The V and J genes are TRBV11-3 and TRBJ2-5; no firm D call. The CDR3 has 13 residues. V was trimmed by 5 bases and J by 3 bases, leaving 10 bases between them. Germline V lookup: CDR1 SGHNT, CDR2 YENEEA. The CDR3 sequence: CASSVRTEETQYF. The CDR3 DNA follows: TGTGCCAGCAGCGTTCGGACGGAAGAGACCCAGTACTTC.

As for this clonotype: Since a much larger clone is just one base distant, this may be a read error. The chain is built from TRBV27 and TRBJ2-1; D could derive from TRBD1 or TRBD2 (5 bases each). The CDR3 is 15 amino acids. V gave up 10 bases and J gave up 4 bases, with 20 bases separating them. Per germline, CDR1 MNHEY and CDR2 SMNVEV (reference sequence). The CDR3 DNA reads as TGTGCCAACAGCCGGGGCGGGCCCATGTACAATGAGCAGTTCTTC. Protein product: CANSRGGPMYNEQFF.

In its sample, this clonotype was seen a few times. The chain links TRBV5-6 to TRBJ2-3; 10 bases match TRBD1. CDR3 length: 14 amino acids. Trimming removed 3 bases from V and 6 bases from J; junction bases left unmatched: 4. In germline, CDR1 is SGHDT, CDR2 YYEEEE. DNA for the CDR3: TGTGCCAGCAGCTATGGGACAGGGGCCGATACGCAGTATTTT. Translating it yields CASSYGTGADTQYF.

This clonotype appeared a few times. The chain carries TRBV14 and TRBJ2-1; the match to TRBD1 covers 8 bases. CDR3 length: 15 amino acids. CDR1 SGHDN and CDR2 FVKESK come from the germline V gene. Trimming removed 4 bases from V and 9 bases from J; junction bases left unmatched: 11. Here the CDR3 DNA reads TGTGCCAGCAGCCTGCCTAGGACAGGGTCTCGTGAGCAGTTCTTC. It translates to CASSLPRTGSREQFF.

The chain has TRBV25-1 and TRBJ2-1, with D possibly TRBD2 on 7 matching bases. The V gene lost 4 bases and the J gene lost 10 bases, with 17 bases spanning the gap. Germline V lookup: CDR1 MGHDK, CDR2 SYGVNS. The CDR3 is made up of 14 amino acids. The CDR3 reads CASSVAGAVWEQFF. In nucleotides, the CDR3 is TGTGCCAGCAGTGTGGCGGGGGCCGTGTGGGAGCAGTTCTTC.

The V gene is TRBV6-1, the J gene TRBJ2-5; weak D call: TRBD1 (6 bases). This CDR3 is 16 amino acids long. In germline, CDR1 is MNHNS, CDR2 SASEGT. With 2 bases removed from V and 7 bases from J, the gap between germline ends came to 20 bases. In DNA form, the CDR3 reads TGTGCCAGCAGTGAATCCTTTGACAGGCGGATCAGGACCCAGTACTTC. This codes for CASSESFDRRIRTQYF.

The table lists this clonotype with many counts. The rearrangement joins TRBV12-5 to TRBJ2-7; 9 bases agree with TRBD1. Trimming cost V 3 bases and J 3 bases; bases outside gene matches: 9. The CDR3 is made up of 16 amino acids. Germline CDR1 LGHNT, CDR2 FRNRAP. CDR3: CASGFDPGTGIYEQYF. The CDR3 DNA reads TGTGCTAGTGGTTTTGACCCCGGGACAGGGATCTACGAGCAGTACTTC.